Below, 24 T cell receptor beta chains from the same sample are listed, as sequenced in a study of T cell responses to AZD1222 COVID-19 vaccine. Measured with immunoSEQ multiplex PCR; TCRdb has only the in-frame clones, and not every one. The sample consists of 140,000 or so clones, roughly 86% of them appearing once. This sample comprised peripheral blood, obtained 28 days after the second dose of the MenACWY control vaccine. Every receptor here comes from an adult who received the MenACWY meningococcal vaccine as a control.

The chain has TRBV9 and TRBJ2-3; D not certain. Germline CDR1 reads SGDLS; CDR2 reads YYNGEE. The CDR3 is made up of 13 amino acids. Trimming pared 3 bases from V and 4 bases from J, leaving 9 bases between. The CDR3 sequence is CASSALSADTQYF. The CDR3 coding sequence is TGTGCCAGCAGCGCCTTGTCAGCAGATACGCAGTATTTT. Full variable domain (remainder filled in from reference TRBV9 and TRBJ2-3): DSGVTQTPKHLITATGQRVTLRCSPRSGDLSVYWYQQSLDQGLQFLIQYYNGEERAKGNILERFSAQQFPDLHSELNLSSLELGDSALYFCASSALSADTQYFGPGTRLTVL.

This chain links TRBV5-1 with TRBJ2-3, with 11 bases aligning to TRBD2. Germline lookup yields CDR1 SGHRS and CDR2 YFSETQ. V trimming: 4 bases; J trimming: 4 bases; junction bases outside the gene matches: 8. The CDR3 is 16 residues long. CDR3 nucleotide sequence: TGCGCCAGCAGCAAAGGTAGCGGGAGGGCCCCAGATACGCAGTATTTT. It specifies CASSKGSGRAPDTQYF. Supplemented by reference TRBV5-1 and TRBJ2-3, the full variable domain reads KAGVTQTPRYLIKTRGQQVTLSCSPISGHRSVSWYQQTPGQGLQFLFEYFSETQRNKGNFPGRFSGRQFSNSRSEMNVSTLELGDSALYLCASSKGSGRAPDTQYFGPGTRLTVL.

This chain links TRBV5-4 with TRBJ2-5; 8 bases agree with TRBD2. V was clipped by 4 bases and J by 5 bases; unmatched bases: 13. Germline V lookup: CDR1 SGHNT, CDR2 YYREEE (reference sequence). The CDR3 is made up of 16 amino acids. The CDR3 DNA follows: TGTGCCAGCAGCACCGGACTAGCCCCCACAGGGGAGACCCAGTACTTC. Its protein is CASSTGLAPTGETQYF. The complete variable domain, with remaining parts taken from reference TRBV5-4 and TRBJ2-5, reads ETGVTQSPTHLIKTRGQQVTLRCSSQSGHNTVSWYQQALGQGPQFIFQYYREEENGRGNFPPRFSGLQFPNYSSELNVNALELDDSALYLCASSTGLAPTGETQYFGPGTRLLVL.

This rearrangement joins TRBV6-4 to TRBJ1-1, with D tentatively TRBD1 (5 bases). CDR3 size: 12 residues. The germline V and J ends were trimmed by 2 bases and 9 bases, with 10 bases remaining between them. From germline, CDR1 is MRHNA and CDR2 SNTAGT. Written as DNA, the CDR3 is TGTGCCAGCAGTGACGGGCGGGGCCAAGCTTTCTTT. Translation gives CASSDGRGQAFF.

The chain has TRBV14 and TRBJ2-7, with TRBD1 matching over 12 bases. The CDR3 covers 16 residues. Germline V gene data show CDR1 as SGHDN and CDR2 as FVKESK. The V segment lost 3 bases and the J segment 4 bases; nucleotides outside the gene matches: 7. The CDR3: CASSHRPGQGAYEQYF. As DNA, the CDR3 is TGTGCCAGCAGCCACAGACCGGGACAGGGGGCTTACGAGCAGTACTTC.

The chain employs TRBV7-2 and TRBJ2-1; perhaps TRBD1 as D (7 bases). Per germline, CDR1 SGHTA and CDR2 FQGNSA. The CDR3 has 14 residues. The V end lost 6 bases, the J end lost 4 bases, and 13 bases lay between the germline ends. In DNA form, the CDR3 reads TGTGCCAGCAGGTGGGCAGGGGGGTACAATGAGCAGTTCTTC. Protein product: CASRWAGGYNEQFF.

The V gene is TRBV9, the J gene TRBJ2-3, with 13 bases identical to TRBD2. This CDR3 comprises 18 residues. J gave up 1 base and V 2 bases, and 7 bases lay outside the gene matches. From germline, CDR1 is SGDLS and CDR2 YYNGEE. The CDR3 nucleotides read TGTGCCAGCAGCGTCACTAGCGGGAGGGGTTGGGGCACAGATACGCAGTATTTT. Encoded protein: CASSVTSGRGWGTDTQYF. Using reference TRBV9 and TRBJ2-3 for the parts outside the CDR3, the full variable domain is DSGVTQTPKHLITATGQRVTLRCSPRSGDLSVYWYQQSLDQGLQFLIQYYNGEERAKGNILERFSAQQFPDLHSELNLSSLELGDSALYFCASSVTSGRGWGTDTQYFGPGTRLTVL.

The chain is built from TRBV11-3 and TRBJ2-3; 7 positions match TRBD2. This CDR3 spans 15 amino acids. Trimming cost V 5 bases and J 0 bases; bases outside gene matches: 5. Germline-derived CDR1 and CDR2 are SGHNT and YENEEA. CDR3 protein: CASSSLAGSTDTQYF. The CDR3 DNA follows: TGTGCCAGCAGCAGCTTAGCGGGTAGCACAGATACGCAGTATTTT.

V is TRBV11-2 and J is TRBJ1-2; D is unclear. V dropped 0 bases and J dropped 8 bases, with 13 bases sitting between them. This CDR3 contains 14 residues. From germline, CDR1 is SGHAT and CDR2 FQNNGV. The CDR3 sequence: CASSLDPRFNGYTF. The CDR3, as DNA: TGTGCCAGCAGCTTAGATCCACGCTTTAACGGCTACACCTTC.

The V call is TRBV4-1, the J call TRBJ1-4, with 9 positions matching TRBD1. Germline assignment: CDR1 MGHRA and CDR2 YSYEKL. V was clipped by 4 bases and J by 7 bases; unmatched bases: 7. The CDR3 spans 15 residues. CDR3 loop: CASSLRQGGIEKLFF. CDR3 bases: TGCGCCAGCAGCCTTCGACAGGGGGGGATTGAAAAACTGTTTTTT.

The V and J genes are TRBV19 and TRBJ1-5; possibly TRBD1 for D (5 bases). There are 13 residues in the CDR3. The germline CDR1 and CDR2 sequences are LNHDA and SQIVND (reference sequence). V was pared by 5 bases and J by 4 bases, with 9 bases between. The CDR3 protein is CASSDSANQPQHF. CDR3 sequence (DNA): TGTGCCAGTAGTGACAGCGCGAATCAGCCCCAGCATTTT.

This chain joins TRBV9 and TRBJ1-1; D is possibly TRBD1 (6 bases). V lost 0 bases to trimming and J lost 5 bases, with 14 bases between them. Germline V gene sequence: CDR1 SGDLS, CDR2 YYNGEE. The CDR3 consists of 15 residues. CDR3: CASSVEAGVITEAFF. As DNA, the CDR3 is TGTGCCAGCAGCGTAGAAGCAGGGGTTATAACTGAAGCTTTCTTT.

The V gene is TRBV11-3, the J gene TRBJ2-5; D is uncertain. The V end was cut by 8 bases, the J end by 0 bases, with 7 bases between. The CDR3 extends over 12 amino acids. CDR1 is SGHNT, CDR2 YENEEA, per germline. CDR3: CASRADQETQYF. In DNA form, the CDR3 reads TGTGCCAGCCGCGCAGACCAAGAGACCCAGTACTTC.

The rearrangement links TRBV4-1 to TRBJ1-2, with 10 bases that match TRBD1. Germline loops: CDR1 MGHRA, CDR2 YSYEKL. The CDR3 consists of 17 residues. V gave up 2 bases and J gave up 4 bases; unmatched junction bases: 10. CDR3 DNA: TGCGCCAGCAGCCAACACCTCGGACAGGGGGATGGCTATGGCTACACCTTC. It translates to CASSQHLGQGDGYGYTF.

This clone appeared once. CDR3 nucleotides: TGCGCCAGCAGCCAGCAGGGGAAGGAGGGTGAAAAACTGTTTTTT. Its translation is CASSQQGKEGEKLFF. The chain combines TRBV4-3 with TRBJ1-4; tentative D call: TRBD1 (6 bases). The CDR3 consists of 15 residues. The ends were cut back, 3 bases at V and 7 bases at J, with 15 bases in the middle. Germline values: CDR1 LGHNA, CDR2 YSLEER.

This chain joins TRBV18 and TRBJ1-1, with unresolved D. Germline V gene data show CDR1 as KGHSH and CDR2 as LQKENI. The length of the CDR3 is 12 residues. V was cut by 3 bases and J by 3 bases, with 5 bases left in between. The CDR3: CASSPVHTEAFF. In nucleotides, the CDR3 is TGTGCCAGCTCACCCGTTCACACTGAAGCTTTCTTT.

The DNA of the CDR3 is TGTGCCAGCAGTGAATATGGGTCCCAGGGAAGTAATGGCTACACCTTC. Protein: CASSEYGSQGSNGYTF. The chain uses TRBV25-1 and TRBJ1-2; perhaps TRBD1 as D (5 bases). V was clipped by 0 bases and J by 6 bases, with 17 bases between them. Germline V CDR1 and CDR2: MGHDK, SYGVNS. This CDR3 has 16 amino acids.

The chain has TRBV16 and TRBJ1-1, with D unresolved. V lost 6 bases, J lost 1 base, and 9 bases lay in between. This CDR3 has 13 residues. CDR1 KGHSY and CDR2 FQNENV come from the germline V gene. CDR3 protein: CASSPHQNTEAFF. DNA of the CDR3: TGTGCCAGCAGTCCGCACCAGAACACTGAAGCTTTCTTT.

The chain's CDR3 is CASSLGGRKETQYF. CDR3 nucleotide sequence: TGTGCCAGCAGTTTAGGCGGGAGAAAAGAGACCCAGTACTTC. The chain joins TRBV28 to TRBJ2-5, with TRBD2 matching over 7 bases. V shed 2 bases and J 3 bases; nucleotides not matched to a gene: 3. In germline, CDR1 is MDHEN, CDR2 SYDVKM. This CDR3 contains 14 residues.

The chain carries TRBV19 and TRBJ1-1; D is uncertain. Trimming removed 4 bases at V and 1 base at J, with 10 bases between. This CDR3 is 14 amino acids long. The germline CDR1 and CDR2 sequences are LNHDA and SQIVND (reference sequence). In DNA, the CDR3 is TGTGCCAGTAGTAACCTCGGGCGGAACACTGAAGCTTTCTTT. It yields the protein CASSNLGRNTEAFF.

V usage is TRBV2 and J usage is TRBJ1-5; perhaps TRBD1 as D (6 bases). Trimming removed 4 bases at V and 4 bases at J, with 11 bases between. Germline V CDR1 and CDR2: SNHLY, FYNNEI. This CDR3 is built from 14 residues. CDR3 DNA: TGTGCCAGCAGTGCCACAGGGAAGAATCAGCCCCAGCATTTT. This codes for CASSATGKNQPQHF.

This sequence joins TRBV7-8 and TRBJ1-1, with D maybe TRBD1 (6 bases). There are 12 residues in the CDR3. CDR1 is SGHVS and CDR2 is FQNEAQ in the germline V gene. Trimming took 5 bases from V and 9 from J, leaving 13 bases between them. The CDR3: CASSPTQGKAFF. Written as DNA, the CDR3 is TGTGCCAGCAGCCCGACCCAGGGGAAAGCTTTCTTT. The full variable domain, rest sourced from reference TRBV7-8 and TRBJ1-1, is GAGVSQSPRYKVAKRGQDVALRCDPISGHVSLFWYQQALGQGPEFLTYFQNEAQLDKSGLPSDRFFAERPEGSVSTLKIQRTQQEDSAVYLCASSPTQGKAFFGQGTRLTVV.

The CDR3 nucleotides are TGTGCCAGCAGCGCTCTGGGTATAGGGGGCGAGCAGTACTTC. It translates to CASSALGIGGEQYF. The rearrangement joins TRBV27 to TRBJ2-7; D possibly corresponds to TRBD1 (6 bases). The germline V gene encodes CDR1 MNHEY and CDR2 SMNVEV (reference sequence). Trimming removed 6 bases from V and 6 bases from J, with 18 bases in between. The CDR3 is 14 residues long.

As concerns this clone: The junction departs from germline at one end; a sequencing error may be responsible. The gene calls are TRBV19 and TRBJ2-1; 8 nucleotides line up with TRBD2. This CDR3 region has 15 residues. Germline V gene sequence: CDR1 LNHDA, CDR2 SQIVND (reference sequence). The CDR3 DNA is TGTGTCAGTAGTATAGCGGGGACTAGAAGCAATGAGCAGTTCTTC. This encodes CVSSIAGTRSNEQFF.